The rows below give T cell receptor beta chains drawn from one sample of a study of blood T cell repertoires in COVID-19. Sequenced by immunoSEQ multiplex PCR; TCRdb stores in-frame clones only, minus some. Of some 270,000 clones listed, 70% to 90% were seen once; the top ten hold 4.3%. Sequencing was performed on PBMCs or T cells enriched from blood (not recorded which). These receptors all come from a woman aged 25 to 39 who had recovered from COVID-19. Both conserved end residues are part of each CDR3. Fields, in order: V gene, J gene, clone size, D gene, CDR3 protein, CDR3 DNA. D genes are given only for firm matches. Clone size is shown for a subset of rows, as once, few, many or a class of expanded clone.

TRBV27	TRBJ2-7	NA	TRBD2	CASSRLAGAPYEQYF	TGTGCCAGCAGCAGACTAGCGGGAGCACCCTACGAGCAGTACTTC
TRBV13	TRBJ1-1	NA	NA	CASTPGGTNTEAFF	TGTGCCAGCACCCCGGGAGGGACGAACACTGAAGCTTTCTTT
TRBV3-1/TRBV3-2	TRBJ2-5	NA	TRBD1	CASSSVQGQETQYF	TGTGCCAGCAGCTCCGTACAGGGGCAAGAGACCCAGTACTTC
TRBV9	TRBJ2-1	once	NA	CASSAGGEQFF	TGTGCCAGCAGCGCCGGGGGTGAGCAGTTCTTC
TRBV5-1	TRBJ2-7	NA	NA	CASNRDRSSYEQYF	TGCGCCAGCAACCGAGACAGGAGCTCCTACGAGCAGTACTTC
TRBV5-1	TRBJ1-5	NA	NA	CASSLRGNQPQHF	TGCGCCAGCAGCTTGAGGGGGAATCAGCCCCAGCATTTT
TRBV7-3	TRBJ2-3	NA	NA	CASSLPSTDTQYF	TGTGCCAGCAGCTTACCTAGCACAGATACGCAGTATTTT
TRBV19	TRBJ1-5	NA	TRBD1	CASSQPGQGNQPQHF	TGTGCCAGTAGCCAGCCGGGACAGGGTAATCAGCCCCAGCATTTT
TRBV2	TRBJ2-1	NA	NA	CASFLRGARQFF	TGTGCCAGCTTCCTCAGGGGGGCAAGGCAGTTCTTC
TRBV6-5	TRBJ2-3	NA	TRBD1	CASSYEGAPTDTQYF	TGTGCCAGCAGTTACGAGGGGGCACCTACAGATACGCAGTATTTT
TRBV5-4	TRBJ1-1	once	NA	CASSLARGARDTEAFF	TGTGCCAGCAGCTTGGCCCGGGGGGCGAGGGACACTGAAGCTTTCTTT
TRBV30	TRBJ2-5	NA	NA	CAWSAGASETQYF	TGTGCCTGGAGTGCGGGAGCCAGCGAGACCCAGTACTTC
TRBV6-5	TRBJ2-1	NA	TRBD2	CASSSSGRAGEQFF	TGTGCCAGCAGTTCTAGCGGGAGGGCGGGTGAGCAGTTCTTC
TRBV19	TRBJ2-1	once	NA	CASSPASGGSSYNEQFF	TGTGCCAGTAGTCCCGCCTCTGGGGGGAGTTCCTACAATGAGCAGTTCTTC
TRBV2	TRBJ1-1	NA	NA	CASTREGQTEAFF	TGTGCCAGCACCAGGGAGGGTCAGACTGAAGCTTTCTTT
TRBV21-1	TRBJ2-4	NA	NA	CASSNGSEGGNNIQYF	TGTGCCAGCAGCAATGGGTCGGAAGGGGGCAATAACATTCAGTACTTC
TRBV30	TRBJ1-5	NA	TRBD1	CAWSVRGGQLWNQPQHF	TGTGCCTGGAGTGTACGGGGGGGACAGTTATGGAATCAGCCCCAGCATTTT
TRBV7-6	TRBJ1-4	NA	NA	CASSNQASTNEKLFF	TGTGCCAGCAGCAACCAGGCCTCAACTAATGAAAAACTGTTTTTT
TRBV9	TRBJ2-2	NA	NA	CASSGRTGTGELFF	TGTGCCAGCAGCGGCCGAACAGGGACCGGGGAGCTGTTTTTT
TRBV30	TRBJ2-5	NA	TRBD2	CAWSVRGGLETQYF	TGTGCCTGGAGTGTACGCGGGGGGCTAGAGACCCAGTACTTC
TRBV27	TRBJ2-7	once	TRBD2	CASSSRGGAGDSFSYEQYF	TGTGCCAGCAGTTCCCGAGGGGGAGCGGGAGATTCGTTCTCCTACGAGCAGTACTTC
TRBV4-2	TRBJ2-2	NA	NA	CASSQPGVRTGELFF	TGTGCCAGCAGCCAACCCGGGGTACGAACCGGGGAGCTGTTTTTT
TRBV19	TRBJ2-7	NA	NA	CASSIDPSGAYEQYF	TGTGCCAGTAGTATAGATCCGTCAGGGGCCTACGAGCAGTACTTC
TRBV7-2	TRBJ2-4	NA	NA	CASSLGGNRGILAKNIQYF	TGTGCCAGCAGCTTAGGCGGGAACAGGGGAATTCTAGCCAAAAACATTCAGTACTTC
TRBV5-6	TRBJ2-7	few	NA	CASSWRTSYEQYF	TGTGCCAGCAGCTGGAGGACTTCCTACGAGCAGTACTTC
TRBV29-1	TRBJ2-2	once	NA	CSVLLGELFF	TGCAGCGTCCTCCTCGGGGAGCTGTTTTTT
TRBV5-8	TRBJ1-4	NA	TRBD1	CASSLRGELLEKLFF	TGTGCCAGCAGCCTCAGGGGGGAGTTACTAGAAAAACTGTTTTTT
TRBV7-9	TRBJ2-1	once	NA	CASSLYSDSYNEQFF	TGTGCCAGCAGCTTATACAGTGACTCCTACAATGAGCAGTTCTTC
TRBV11-2	TRBJ1-2	NA	TRBD1	CASSPRGTGVYGYTF	TGTGCCAGCAGCCCTCGGGGGACAGGGGTTTATGGCTACACCTTC
TRBV11-2	TRBJ2-2	NA	TRBD2	CASSFGLAGELFF	TGTGCCAGCAGTTTCGGACTAGCCGGGGAGCTGTTTTTT
TRBV20-1	TRBJ1-2	NA	TRBD1	CSARGRYGYTF	TGCAGTGCCAGGGGGAGATATGGCTACACCTTC
TRBV7-9	TRBJ2-1	NA	NA	CASSLVGFYNEQFF	TGTGCCAGCAGCTTAGTCGGGTTTTACAATGAGCAGTTCTTC